This T cell receptor (beta chain) was recorded in a study of cytomegalovirus exposure and HLA in healthy donors. Regarding this clone: Antigen unknown.

PCR involved 60 Vbeta and 13 Jbeta primers. Original processing notes: There were about 80 million unique TCR beta chains by a later count, and around 10 million of them were shared. The data were produced by immunoSEQ multiplex PCR, yet TCRdb's version contains in-frame clones alone and is incomplete. V, J and clone size derive from that table, while D and trimming were established from the DNA sequence. The sample carries around 100,000 clones, around 79% recorded once. Study-wide findings and caveats: An analysis done earlier found most TCR beta V segments productive about 87% or about 30% of the time.

This clonotype was obtained from a man aged 45-65 years in good health and CMV-seropositive. The sequenced sample consisted of PBMCs.

The DNA for the CDR3 is TGCGCCAGCAGCCAAGGAACAGGGGGCGTATACGAGCAGTACTTC. It codes for CASSQGTGGVYEQYF. This rearrangement joins TRBV4-3 to TRBJ2-7; 9 nucleotides agree with TRBD1. The CDR3 sequence is 15 residues long. Trimming cost V 1 base and J 4 bases; bases outside gene matches: 5. Germline CDR1 reads LGHNA; CDR2 reads YSLEER.